This TCR beta chain was captured in a study of control samples from healthy donors and cancer patients. This clone appeared a few times. From germline, CDR1 is SGHAT and CDR2 FQNNGV. Deletions cut 1 base from V and 9 bases from J, with 7 bases between. This CDR3 is built from 13 residues. Clones were read by immunoSEQ multiplex PCR, and TCRdb kept only the in-frame ones, dropping some. The profile shows 350,000 to 450,000 clones, over 75% of them singletons. The sequenced sample consisted of PBMCs. V is TRBV11-2 and J is TRBJ1-6; no firm D call. The sequence came from a man aged 35-49 years with head and neck cancer. Here the CDR3 reads CASSLAGSSPLHF. In nucleotides, the CDR3 is TGTGCCAGCAGCTTAGCGGGGAGTTCACCCCTCCACTTT.